This T cell receptor (beta chain) was profiled in a study of identical twins. TCRdb re-derived calls from the 5' RACE reads in MiXCR, one entry per CDR3 protein. There are around 1.7 million distinct CDR3 sequences in the sample; roughly 35% occur only once, and 0.25% to 0.3% lies in the top ten. The V and J ends lost 9 bases and 2 bases respectively, with 15 bases between them. The CDR3 sequence is 14 residues long. From germline, CDR1 is MNHEY and CDR2 SVGAGI. The specimen was cord blood. The clonotype comes from a newborn girl in good health. The chain has TRBV6-5 and TRBJ2-3, with D maybe TRBD2 (6 bases). CDR3 loop: CASKTGLFTDTQYF. The CDR3 DNA sequence: TGTGCCAGTAAAACGGGACTCTTCACAGATACGCAGTATTTT.